The 28 T cell receptor beta chains presented below share a single source sample, sequenced in a study of CD8 T cells in Susac syndrome (dated by TCRdb to about 2019). To prepare the library, the immunoSEQ multiplex PCR assay was applied. RNA was extracted using the RNeasy kit, and about 0.45 to 1 ug of the RNA was reverse transcribed with random hexamers. TCRdb trimmed public reads at Q25 via fastp, called clones via MiXCR and kept in-frame beta chains. One record per CDR3 amino acid sequence lists the most common genes and DNA. This sample comprises 200,000 or so distinct CDR3 sequences, over 90% of them detected only once. Under 0.095% of the sample is taken by the ten largest. The material sequenced was CD4+ T cells from PBMCs. Receptors were obtained from a human donor with multiple sclerosis.

Only one count was recorded for this clonotype. The chain is built from TRBV29-1 and TRBJ2-5; perhaps D is TRBD1 or TRBD2 (5 bases each). This CDR3 has 14 residues. From germline, CDR1 is SQVTM and CDR2 ANQGSEA. Trimming pared 3 bases from V and 4 bases from J, leaving 15 bases between. The CDR3 DNA reads TGCAGCGTTGAGATCGGTCGGGGCGGAGAGACCCAGTACTTC. Protein: CSVEIGRGGETQYF. Drawing the rest from reference TRBV29-1 and TRBJ2-5, the complete variable domain is SAVISQKPSRDICQRGTSLTIQCQVDSQVTMMFWYRQQPGQSLTLIATANQGSEATYESGFVIDKFPISRPNLTFSTLTVSNMSPEDSSIYLCSVEIGRGGETQYFGPGTRLLVL.

The chain combines TRBV3-1 with TRBJ1-1; D possibly corresponds to TRBD1 (5 bases). V was trimmed by 1 base and J by 4 bases, leaving 16 bases between them. This CDR3 is built from 16 residues. In germline, CDR1 is LGHDT, CDR2 YNNKEL (reference sequence). The DNA for the CDR3 is TGTGCCAGCAGCCAAGGGGCCGGGGGATGGGGCACTGAAGCTTTCTTT. Translating it yields CASSQGAGGWGTEAFF.

The V call is TRBV24-1, the J call TRBJ2-1, with 8 bases aligning to TRBD2. The CDR3 totals 17 residues. Germline CDR1 KGHDR, CDR2 SFDVKD. Trimming took 6 bases from V and 4 from J; bases not matched to a gene: 13. The chain's CDR3 is CATSLGGSGSPYNEQFF. The CDR3 coding sequence is TGTGCCACCAGTCTCGGAGGGAGCGGGAGCCCTTACAATGAGCAGTTCTTC.

The chain employs TRBV6-1 and TRBJ2-3; D call uncertain. The CDR3 runs 13 residues. V lost 6 bases and J 3 bases, leaving 10 bases between the germline ends. Germline V gene lookup returns CDR1 MNHNS and CDR2 SASEGT. The CDR3 reads CASRPTGTDTQYF. CDR3 sequence (DNA): TGTGCCAGCAGACCCACTGGGACAGATACGCAGTATTTT.

The chain uses TRBV3-1 and TRBJ2-7, with D possibly TRBD2 on 6 matching bases. Between the trimmed V and J ends, which lost 4 bases and 4 bases, there was a span of 14 bases. The CDR3 extends over 14 amino acids. Germline V gene sequence: CDR1 LGHDT, CDR2 YNNKEL (reference sequence). CDR3 amino acids: CASSLGPGDYEQYF. The CDR3 DNA reads TGTGCCAGCAGCCTAGGACCGGGAGATTACGAGCAGTACTTC.

This chain uses TRBV5-6 with TRBJ2-7, with a weak D call TRBD2 (5 bases). Germline assignment: CDR1 SGHDT and CDR2 YYEEEE. CDR3 length: 15 residues. V was pared by 4 bases and J by 0 bases, with 14 bases between. The chain's CDR3 is CASSHLGISSYEQYF. The CDR3 DNA reads as TGTGCCAGCAGCCACCTCGGGATAAGCTCCTACGAGCAGTACTTC.

V usage is TRBV20-1 and J usage is TRBJ1-5; a possible D gene is TRBD1 (5 bases). CDR1 and CDR2 (germline): DFQATT, SNEGSKA (reference sequence). The CDR3 is 11 residues long. This chain's CDR3 is CRGGVTQPQHF. The CDR3 region has the DNA TGCAGGGGAGGGGTAACCCAGCCCCAGCATTTT.

V gene TRBV5-4 combines with J gene TRBJ2-5, with 9 bases identical to TRBD1. Germline CDR1 and CDR2: SGHNT and YYREEE (reference sequence). CDR3 length equals 15 residues. After removal of 4 bases from V and 4 bases from J, the junction contained 8 bases not matched to a gene. In DNA, the CDR3 is TGTGCCAGCAGCCCACCGGGACAGGGACCAGAGACCCAGTACTTC. It encodes CASSPPGQGPETQYF.

The V gene is TRBV3-1, the J gene TRBJ1-5; D is uncertain. V was shortened by 1 base and J by 7 bases, with 14 bases between the two germline ends. CDR1 LGHDT and CDR2 YNNKEL come from the germline V gene (reference sequence). The CDR3 runs 15 residues. The CDR3 nucleotides read TGTGCCAGCAGCCAAGGTCTCCAGAGGCACCAGCCCCAGCATTTT. Protein: CASSQGLQRHQPQHF.

The chain links TRBV9 to TRBJ2-4; D is possibly TRBD1 (6 bases). Between the trimmed V and J ends, which lost 2 bases and 1 base, there was a span of 13 bases. Germline V gives CDR1 SGDLS, CDR2 YYNGEE. The CDR3 sequence is 16 residues long. Here the CDR3 DNA reads TGTGCCAGCAGCGTCGCAGGGGTTTCGGCCAAAAACATTCAGTACTTC. This sequence encodes CASSVAGVSAKNIQYF.

This rearrangement joins TRBV11-1 to TRBJ2-1; weak D call: TRBD1 (7 bases). Germline V CDR1 and CDR2: SGHAT, FQDESV (reference sequence). The V end was cut by 6 bases, the J end by 5 bases, with 17 bases between. This CDR3 region has 15 residues. CDR3 residues: CASRRQGLRNNEQFF. CDR3 nucleotides: TGTGCCAGCAGAAGACAGGGACTCAGAAACAATGAGCAGTTCTTC.

This chain uses TRBV11-2 with TRBJ1-6, with D maybe TRBD1 (5 bases). The germline V gene has CDR1 SGHAT and CDR2 FQNNGV. The CDR3 covers 13 residues. V was clipped by 4 bases and J by 13 bases, with 14 bases between them. The CDR3 bases are TGTGCCAGCAGCTCACGGGGCCATCAGCCCCTCCACTTT. Its translation: CASSSRGHQPLHF.

The V call is TRBV5-1, the J call TRBJ2-2; D gene uncertain. Trimming removed 5 bases at V and 0 bases at J, with 8 bases between. CDR3 length: 14 amino acids. In germline, CDR1 is SGHRS, CDR2 YFSETQ. CDR3 in DNA: TGCGCCAGCAGGGCAGAAGCGAACACCGGGGAGCTGTTTTTT. Residues: CASRAEANTGELFF. Drawing the rest from reference TRBV5-1 and TRBJ2-2, the complete variable domain is KAGVTQTPRYLIKTRGQQVTLSCSPISGHRSVSWYQQTPGQGLQFLFEYFSETQRNKGNFPGRFSGRQFSNSRSEMNVSTLELGDSALYLCASRAEANTGELFFGEGSRLTVL.

The chain links TRBV30 to TRBJ2-7; D is ambiguous. This CDR3 has 14 amino acids. V lost 0 bases, J lost 7 bases, and 16 bases lay in between. Per the germline V gene, CDR1 is GTSNPN and CDR2 is SVGIG (reference sequence). The CDR3 here is CAWSVQVGLGEQYF. Here the CDR3 DNA reads TGTGCCTGGAGTGTACAAGTGGGGTTGGGTGAGCAGTACTTC.

The chain uses TRBV4-1 and TRBJ2-7; D is unclear. Trimming stripped 0 bases from V and 9 bases from J, with 24 bases between. The CDR3 has 17 amino acids. The germline CDR1 and CDR2 sequences are MGHRA and YSYEKL. DNA of the CDR3: TGCGCCAGCAGCCAAGATGCGTTCGTATCTCAAAGTTCAGCGCAGTACTTC. It translates to CASSQDAFVSQSSAQYF.

This sequence joins TRBV20-1 and TRBJ2-5; D ambiguous. The CDR3 has 11 residues. Germline V gives CDR1 DFQATT, CDR2 SNEGSKA (reference sequence). V lost 3 bases and J 1 base, leaving 3 bases between the germline ends. CDR3 in amino acids: CSASTQETQYF. The CDR3 DNA reads as TGCAGTGCTAGTACCCAAGAGACCCAGTACTTC.

The gene calls are TRBV24-1 and TRBJ2-3; the match to TRBD2 covers 8 bases. The CDR3 loop spans 16 amino acids. Germline V gene sequence: CDR1 KGHDR, CDR2 SFDVKD. The junction had 8 bases not matched to a gene; V was cut back by 6 bases and J by 1 base. CDR3 nucleotide sequence: TGTGCCACCAGTCGTCCATTGCGGGAGGGCACAGATACGCAGTATTTT. Translated, it gives CATSRPLREGTDTQYF.

The chain combines TRBV29-1 with TRBJ1-1; D gene unclear. From germline, CDR1 is SQVTM and CDR2 ANQGSEA. V was cut by 5 bases and J by 1 base, with 14 bases left in between. The CDR3 is made up of 14 amino acids. CDR3 amino acids: CSVTRQWPNTEAFF. CDR3 sequence (DNA): TGCAGCGTTACTCGCCAGTGGCCGAACACTGAAGCTTTCTTT.

V is TRBV7-2 and J is TRBJ2-7; no clear D. Trimming removed 5 bases at V and 2 bases at J, with 10 bases between. The CDR3 consists of 13 residues. Germline loops: CDR1 SGHTA, CDR2 FQGNSA. CDR3: CASSHTTAYEQYF. The DNA of the CDR3 is TGTGCCAGCAGCCATACTACTGCCTACGAGCAGTACTTC. The full variable domain, with the rest looked up from reference TRBV7-2 and TRBJ2-7, is GAGVSQSPSNKVTEKGKDVELRCDPISGHTALYWYRQSLGQGLEFLIYFQGNSAPDKSGLPSDRFSAERTGGSVSTLTIQRTQQEDSAVYLCASSHTTAYEQYFGPGTRLTVT.

The chain employs TRBV29-1 and TRBJ2-3; weak D call: TRBD1 (5 bases). This CDR3 has 12 residues. Germline CDR1 is SQVTM and CDR2 is ANQGSEA. V shed 6 bases and J shed 6 bases, with 13 bases lying between them. The CDR3 region has the DNA TGCAGCGTCCGGGCCCCAGGGGATACGCAGTATTTT. Its translation is CSVRAPGDTQYF.

The CDR3 is CASARPAGGGDTQYF. CDR3 nucleotides: TGTGCTAGTGCTCGACCGGCGGGAGGAGGGGATACGCAGTATTTT. The genes are TRBV12-5 and TRBJ2-3, with TRBD2 identical over 8 bases. CDR3 length equals 15 residues. Germline V gene lookup returns CDR1 LGHNT and CDR2 FRNRAP. J was trimmed by 6 bases and V by 7 bases; bases with no gene match: 12. The complete variable domain, with remaining parts taken from reference TRBV12-5 and TRBJ2-3, reads DARVTQTPRHKVTEMGQEVTMRCQPILGHNTVFWYRQTMMQGLELLAYFRNRAPLDDSGMPKDRFSAEMPDATLATLKIQPSEPRDSAVYFCASARPAGGGDTQYFGPGTRLTVL.

This chain joins TRBV30 and TRBJ1-1; TRBD1 is a possible D gene (6 bases). There are 10 residues in the CDR3. V gave up 5 bases and J gave up 8 bases, with 9 bases separating them. CDR1 is GTSNPN, CDR2 SVGIG, per germline (reference sequence). Written as DNA, the CDR3 is TGTGCCTGGGGGACATCCGAAGCTTTCTTT. Translation gives CAWGTSEAFF.

The chain uses TRBV20-1 and TRBJ1-2; D unresolved. The CDR3 totals 9 residues. CDR1 and CDR2 (germline): DFQATT, SNEGSKA (reference sequence). The V end lost 7 bases, the J end lost 5 bases, and 5 bases lay between the germline ends. The CDR3 nucleotides are TGCAGTGTCCCATATGGCTACACCTTC. Translating it yields CSVPYGYTF.

The chain recombines TRBV2 with TRBJ1-5; D gene uncertain. The CDR3 has 13 residues. V lost 7 bases and J 11 bases, leaving 18 bases between the germline ends. Germline V gene sequence: CDR1 SNHLY, CDR2 FYNNEI. CDR3 sequence (DNA): TGTGCCAGCACCCAAGGGCCCGGACTGGCCCAGCATTTT. Amino acids: CASTQGPGLAQHF.

J is TRBJ2-7 and V is TRBV20-1, with unresolved D. In germline, CDR1 is DFQATT, CDR2 SNEGSKA (reference sequence). Trimming pared 5 bases from V and 0 bases from J, leaving 11 bases between. This CDR3 is built from 13 residues. CDR3 sequence: CSAHKPHSYEQYF. As DNA, the CDR3 is TGCAGTGCTCACAAGCCGCACTCCTACGAGCAGTACTTC.

The rearrangement uses TRBV12-3 or TRBV12-4 and TRBJ2-7; unclear D gene. CDR3 length equals 13 residues. The ends were cut back, 3 bases at V and 5 bases at J, with 11 bases in the middle. The chain's CDR3 is CASSFLGFDEQYF. CDR3 sequence (DNA): TGTGCCAGCAGTTTTTTGGGTTTTGACGAGCAGTACTTC.

V is TRBV7-9 and J is TRBJ2-2, with 12 bases that match TRBD2. The V gene's germline CDR1 is SEHNR and CDR2 FQNEAQ (reference sequence). V shed 3 bases and J 7 bases; nucleotides not matched to a gene: 6. This CDR3 is 16 amino acids long. CDR3 DNA sequence: TGTGCCAGCAGCTTTACGACTAGCGGGAGTAGCGGGGAGCTGTTTTTT. It codes for CASSFTTSGSSGELFF.

This chain links TRBV29-1 with TRBJ1-2, with 8 bases that match TRBD1. Germline V lookup: CDR1 SQVTM, CDR2 ANQGSEA. The CDR3 totals 13 residues. Trimming at V came to 7 bases and at J to 3 bases, leaving 7 bases not matched to a gene. The CDR3 is CSATGQGDYGYTF. The DNA for the CDR3 is TGCAGCGCTACCGGACAGGGAGACTATGGCTACACCTTC.